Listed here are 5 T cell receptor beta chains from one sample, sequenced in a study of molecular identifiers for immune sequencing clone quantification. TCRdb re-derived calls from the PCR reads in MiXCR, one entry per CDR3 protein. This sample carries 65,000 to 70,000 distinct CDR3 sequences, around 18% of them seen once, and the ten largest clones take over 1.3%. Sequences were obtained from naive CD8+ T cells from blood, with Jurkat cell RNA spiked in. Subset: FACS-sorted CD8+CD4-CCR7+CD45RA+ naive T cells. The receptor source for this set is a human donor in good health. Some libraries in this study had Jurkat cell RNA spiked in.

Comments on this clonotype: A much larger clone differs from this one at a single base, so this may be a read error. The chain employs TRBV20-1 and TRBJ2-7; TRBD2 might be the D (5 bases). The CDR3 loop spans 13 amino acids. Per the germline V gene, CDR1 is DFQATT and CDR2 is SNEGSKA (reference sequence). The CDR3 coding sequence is TGCAGTGCTGGAGAAGTCGGGGAAGCCGAGCAGTACTTC. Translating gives CSAGEVGEAEQYF.

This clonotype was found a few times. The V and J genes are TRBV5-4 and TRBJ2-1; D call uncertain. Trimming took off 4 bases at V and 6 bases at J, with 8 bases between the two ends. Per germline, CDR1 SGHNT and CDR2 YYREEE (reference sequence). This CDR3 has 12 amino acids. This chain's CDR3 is CASSQPPNEQFF. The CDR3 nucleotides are TGTGCCAGCAGCCAGCCCCCCAATGAGCAGTTCTTC.

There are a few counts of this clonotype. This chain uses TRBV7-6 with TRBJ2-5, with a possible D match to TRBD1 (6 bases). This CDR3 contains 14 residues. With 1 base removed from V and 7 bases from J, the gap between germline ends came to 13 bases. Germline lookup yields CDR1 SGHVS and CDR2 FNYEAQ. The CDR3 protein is CASSLDRVRGTQYF. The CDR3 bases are TGTGCCAGCAGCTTAGACAGGGTTAGAGGGACCCAGTACTTC.

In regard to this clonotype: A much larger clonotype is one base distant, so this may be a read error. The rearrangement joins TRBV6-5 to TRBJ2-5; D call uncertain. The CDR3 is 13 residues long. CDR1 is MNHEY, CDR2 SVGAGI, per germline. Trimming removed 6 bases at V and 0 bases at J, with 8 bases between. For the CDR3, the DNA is TGTGCCAGCAGGACACCAAACCAAGAGACCCAGTACTTC. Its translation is CASRTPNQETQYF.

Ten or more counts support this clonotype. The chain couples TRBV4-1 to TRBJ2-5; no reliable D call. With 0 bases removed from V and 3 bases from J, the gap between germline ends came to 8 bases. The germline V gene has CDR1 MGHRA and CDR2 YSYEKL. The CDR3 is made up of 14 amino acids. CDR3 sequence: CASSQEPGKETQYF. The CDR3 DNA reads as TGCGCCAGCAGCCAAGAGCCCGGCAAAGAGACCCAGTACTTC.